This TCR beta chain emerged from a study of T cell responses to AZD1222 COVID-19 vaccine. Study-wide background: Both about-4-week and about-12-week second-dose recipients were combined.

General observations from the study: Among the donors, most were white British and more were female, and clonal diversity was possibly underestimated. At study baseline, merely roughly 6 AZD1222 recipients were seropositive. Repertoire sampling occurred only after the peak T cell response.

Assay used: immunoSEQ multiplex PCR; TCRdb lists only in-frame clones, some missing. Of around 170,000 clones in the sample, about nine tenths were seen once. In regard to this clone: Its antigen is currently unknown.

This sequence was found in an adult in good health. This sample comprised peripheral blood, obtained on day 0 of AZD1222 vaccination.

Here the CDR3 reads CASSSGTMSKNQPQHF. The DNA for the CDR3 is TGTGCCAGCAGCTCCGGGACGATGTCAAAGAATCAGCCCCAGCATTTT. The V and J genes are TRBV5-6 and TRBJ1-5; D is possibly TRBD1 (5 bases). The V gene lost 3 bases and the J gene lost 4 bases, with 17 bases spanning the gap. From germline, CDR1 is SGHDT and CDR2 YYEEEE. This CDR3 has 16 residues. Based on the CDR3 plus reference TRBV5-6 and TRBJ1-5, the full variable domain is DAGVTQSPTHLIKTRGQQVTLRCSPKSGHDTVSWYQQALGQGPQFIFQYYEEEERQRGNFPDRFSGHQFPNYSSELNVNALLLGDSALYLCASSSGTMSKNQPQHFGDGTRLSIL.